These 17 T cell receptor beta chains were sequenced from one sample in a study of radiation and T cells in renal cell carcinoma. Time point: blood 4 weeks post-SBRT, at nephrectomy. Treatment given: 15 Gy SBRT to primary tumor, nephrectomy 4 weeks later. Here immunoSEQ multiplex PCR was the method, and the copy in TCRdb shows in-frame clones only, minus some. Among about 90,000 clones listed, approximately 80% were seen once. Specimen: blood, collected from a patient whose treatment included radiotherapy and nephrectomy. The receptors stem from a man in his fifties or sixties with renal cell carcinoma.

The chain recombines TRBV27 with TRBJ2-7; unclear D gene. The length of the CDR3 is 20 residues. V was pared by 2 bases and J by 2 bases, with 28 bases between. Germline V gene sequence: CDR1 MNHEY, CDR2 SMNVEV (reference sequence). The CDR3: CASSLKGLSAIERITYEQYF. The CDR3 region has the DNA TGTGCCAGCAGTTTAAAGGGTTTGTCTGCCATCGAGAGGATTACCTACGAGCAGTACTTC.

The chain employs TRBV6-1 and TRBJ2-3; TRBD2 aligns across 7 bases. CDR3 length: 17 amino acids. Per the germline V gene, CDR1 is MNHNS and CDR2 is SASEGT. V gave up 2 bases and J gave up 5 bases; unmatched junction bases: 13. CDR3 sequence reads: CASSERLAVPGEDTQYF. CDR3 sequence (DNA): TGTGCCAGCAGTGAACGGCTAGCGGTACCTGGGGAAGATACGCAGTATTTT.

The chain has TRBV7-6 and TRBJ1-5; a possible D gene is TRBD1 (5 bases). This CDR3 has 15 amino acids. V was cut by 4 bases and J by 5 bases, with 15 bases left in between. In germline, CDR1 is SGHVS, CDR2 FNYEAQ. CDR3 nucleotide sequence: TGTGCCAGCAGCTCTAGGGCGGGGGGGGATCAGCCCCAGCATTTT. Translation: CASSSRAGGDQPQHF.

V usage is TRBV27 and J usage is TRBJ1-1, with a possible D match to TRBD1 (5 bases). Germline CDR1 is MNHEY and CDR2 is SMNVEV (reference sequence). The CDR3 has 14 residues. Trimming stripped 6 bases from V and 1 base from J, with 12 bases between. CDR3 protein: CASSPGGTNTEAFF. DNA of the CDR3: TGTGCCAGCAGCCCCGGGGGTACGAACACTGAAGCTTTCTTT.

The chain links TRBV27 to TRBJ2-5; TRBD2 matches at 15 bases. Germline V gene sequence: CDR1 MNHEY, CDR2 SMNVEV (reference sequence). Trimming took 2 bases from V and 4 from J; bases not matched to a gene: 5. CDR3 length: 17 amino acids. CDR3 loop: CASSLGGGLAGGETQYF. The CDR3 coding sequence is TGTGCCAGCAGTTTAGGCGGGGGACTAGCGGGGGGAGAGACCCAGTACTTC.

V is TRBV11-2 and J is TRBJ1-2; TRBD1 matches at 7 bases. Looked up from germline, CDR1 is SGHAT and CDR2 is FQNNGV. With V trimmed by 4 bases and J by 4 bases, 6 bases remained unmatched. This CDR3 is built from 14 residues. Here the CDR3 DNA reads TGTGCCAGCAGCTCGGGGGGACAGTTCTATGGCTACACCTTC. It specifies CASSSGGQFYGYTF.

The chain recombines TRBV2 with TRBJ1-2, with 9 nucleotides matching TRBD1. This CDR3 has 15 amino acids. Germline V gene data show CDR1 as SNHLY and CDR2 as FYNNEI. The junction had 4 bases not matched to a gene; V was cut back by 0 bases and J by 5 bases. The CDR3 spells CASSEAGDRDYGYTF. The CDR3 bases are TGTGCCAGCAGTGAAGCGGGGGACAGGGATTATGGCTACACCTTC.

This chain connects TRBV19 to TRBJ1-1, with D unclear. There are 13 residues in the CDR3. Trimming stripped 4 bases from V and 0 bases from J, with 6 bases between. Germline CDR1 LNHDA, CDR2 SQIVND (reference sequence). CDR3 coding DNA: TGTGCCAGTAGTACCCAAATGAACACTGAAGCTTTCTTT. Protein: CASSTQMNTEAFF.

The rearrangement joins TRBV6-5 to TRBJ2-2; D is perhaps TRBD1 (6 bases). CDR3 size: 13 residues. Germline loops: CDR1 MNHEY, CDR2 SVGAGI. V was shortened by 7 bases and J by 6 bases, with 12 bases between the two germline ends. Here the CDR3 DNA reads TGTGCCAGCACGGGACACCTCCCCGGGGAGCTGTTTTTT. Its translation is CASTGHLPGELFF.

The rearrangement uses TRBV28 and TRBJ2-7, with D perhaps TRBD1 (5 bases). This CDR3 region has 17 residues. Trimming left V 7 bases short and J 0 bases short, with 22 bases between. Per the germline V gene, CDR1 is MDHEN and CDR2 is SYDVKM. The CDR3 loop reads CASTPPAGRQISYEQYF. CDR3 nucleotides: TGTGCCAGCACCCCCCCCGCCGGTCGACAGATCTCCTACGAGCAGTACTTC.

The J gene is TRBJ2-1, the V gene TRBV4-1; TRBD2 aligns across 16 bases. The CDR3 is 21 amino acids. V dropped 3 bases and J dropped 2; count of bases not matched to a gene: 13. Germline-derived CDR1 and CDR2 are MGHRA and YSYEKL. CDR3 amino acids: CASSQEGLAGGGLLTYNEQFF. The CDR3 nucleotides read TGCGCCAGCAGCCAGGAGGGACTAGCGGGAGGGGGACTCTTGACCTACAATGAGCAGTTCTTC.

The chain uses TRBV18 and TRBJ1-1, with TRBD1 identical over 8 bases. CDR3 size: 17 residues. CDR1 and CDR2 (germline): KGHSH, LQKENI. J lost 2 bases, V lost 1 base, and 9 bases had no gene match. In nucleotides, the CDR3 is TGTGCCAGCTCACCACTCGGACAGGGAACCCTTAACACTGAAGCTTTCTTT. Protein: CASSPLGQGTLNTEAFF.

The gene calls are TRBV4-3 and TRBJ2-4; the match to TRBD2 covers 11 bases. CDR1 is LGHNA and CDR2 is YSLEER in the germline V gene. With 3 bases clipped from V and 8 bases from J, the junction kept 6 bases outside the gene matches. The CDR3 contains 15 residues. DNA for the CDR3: TGCGCCAGCAGCCAGGGGACTAGCGGCGGGGACATTCAGTACTTC. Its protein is CASSQGTSGGDIQYF.

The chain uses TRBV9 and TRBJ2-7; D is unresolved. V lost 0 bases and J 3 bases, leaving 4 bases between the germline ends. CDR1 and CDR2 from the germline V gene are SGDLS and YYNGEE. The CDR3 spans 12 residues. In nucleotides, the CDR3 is TGTGCCAGCAGCGTAGACAACTACGAGCAGTACTTC. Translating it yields CASSVDNYEQYF.

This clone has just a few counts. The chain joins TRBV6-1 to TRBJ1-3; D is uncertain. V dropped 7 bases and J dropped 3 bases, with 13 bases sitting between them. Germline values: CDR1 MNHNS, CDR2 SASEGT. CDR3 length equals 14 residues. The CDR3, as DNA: TGTGCCAGCACGGGCGGCCAGGTTGGAAACACCATATATTTT. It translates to CASTGGQVGNTIYF.

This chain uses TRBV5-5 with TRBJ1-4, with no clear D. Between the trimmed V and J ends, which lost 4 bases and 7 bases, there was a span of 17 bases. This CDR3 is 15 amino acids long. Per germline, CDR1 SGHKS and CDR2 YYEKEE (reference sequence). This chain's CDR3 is CASSPRAGSGEKLFF. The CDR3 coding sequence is TGTGCCAGCAGCCCCCGGGCGGGTAGCGGTGAAAAACTGTTTTTT.

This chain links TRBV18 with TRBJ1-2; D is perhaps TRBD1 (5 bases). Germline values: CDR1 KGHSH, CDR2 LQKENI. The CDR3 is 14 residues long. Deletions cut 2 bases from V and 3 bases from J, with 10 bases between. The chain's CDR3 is CASSPFPRDYGYTF. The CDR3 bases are TGTGCCAGCTCACCATTCCCCAGGGACTATGGCTACACCTTC. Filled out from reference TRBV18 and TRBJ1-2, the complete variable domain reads NAGVMQNPRHLVRRRGQEARLRCSPMKGHSHVYWYRQLPEEGLKFMVYLQKENIIDESGMPKERFSAEFPKEGPSILRIQQVVRGDSAAYFCASSPFPRDYGYTFGSGTRLTVV.